This T cell receptor (beta chain) was documented in a study of blood T cell repertoires in COVID-19. Study-level information: The United States, Italy and Spain supplied acute and convalescent COVID-19 samples. Nucleic acid was either cDNA or gDNA, and it came from T cells, B-cell-depleted T cells, or PBMCs.

Seattle patients were enrolled during active infection and followed longitudinally. Data came from immunoSEQ multiplex PCR; TCRdb stores just in-frame clones and leaves some out. The sample lists 210,000 or so clones, approximately 90% seen once, with 2.7% in the top ten. This CDR3 is built from 17 residues. Trimming at V came to 5 bases and at J to 0 bases, leaving 8 bases not matched to a gene. Germline V gene data show CDR1 as LNHDA and CDR2 as SQIVND (reference sequence). The chain carries TRBV19 and TRBJ1-5, with TRBD1 matching over 9 bases. This TCR was recovered from a man younger than 45 with COVID-19, enrolled during active disease. Material for sequencing was peripheral blood. The DNA of the CDR3 is TGTGCCAGTAGTCCTGACAGGGGGTTCTATAGCAATCAGCCCCAGCATTTT. Protein sequence: CASSPDRGFYSNQPQHF.